Presented here are 17 T cell receptor beta chains from one specimen sequenced in a study of T cells after yellow fever vaccination. TCRdb independently ran MiXCR on the 5' RACE reads; one entry per CDR3 protein. The sample contains more than 95,000 distinct CDR3 sequences, nearly 15% of which appear only once. Material: CD8+ T cells sorted from PBMCs, obtained 5 days after the yellow fever booster vaccination. These receptors came from a man between 18 and 29 years old who received the YFV17D yellow fever vaccine.

The chain carries TRBV6-5 and TRBJ2-5, with TRBD2 matching over 11 bases. With 0 bases clipped from V and 5 bases from J, the junction kept 2 bases outside the gene matches. The CDR3 has 15 amino acids. Germline V gene lookup returns CDR1 MNHEY and CDR2 SVGAGI. CDR3 nucleotide sequence: TGTGCCAGCAGTTACTCGACTAGCGGGGCTGAGACCCAGTACTTC. Amino acids: CASSYSTSGAETQYF.

This clonotype was found a few times. The chain recombines TRBV5-5 with TRBJ2-6; D perhaps matches TRBD2 (5 bases). Trimming shortened V by 1 base and J by 2 bases, and 7 bases separated the two germline ends. The length of the CDR3 is 15 residues. Germline V gene data show CDR1 as SGHKS and CDR2 as YYEKEE (reference sequence). In DNA, the CDR3 is TGTGCCAGCAGCTTGCGGGGAGCTGGGGCCAACGTCCTGACTTTC. Amino acid sequence: CASSLRGAGANVLTF.

This chain's CDR3 is CASSYSKSTYGYTF. The CDR3 nucleotides read TGTGCCAGCAGTTACTCGAAGTCAACCTATGGCTACACCTTC. The J gene is TRBJ1-2, the V gene TRBV6-5; D is ambiguous. Germline V gene sequence: CDR1 MNHEY, CDR2 SVGAGI. The germline V and J ends were trimmed by 0 bases and 4 bases, with 9 bases remaining between them. The CDR3 has 14 amino acids.

The CDR3 loop reads CAWSDIRDYNEKLFF. The CDR3 nucleotides are TGTGCCTGGAGCGATATCAGGGATTACAATGAAAAACTGTTTTTT. The chain carries TRBV30 and TRBJ1-4; tentatively, D is TRBD1 (5 bases). Germline assignment: CDR1 GTSNPN and CDR2 SVGIG (reference sequence). This CDR3 region has 15 residues. Trimming pared 3 bases from V and 5 bases from J, leaving 16 bases between. Full variable domain (outside the CDR3, taken from reference TRBV30 and TRBJ1-4): SQTIHQWPATLVQPVGSPLSLECTVEGTSNPNLYWYRQAAGRGLQLLFYSVGIGQISSEVPQNLSASRPQDRQFILSSKKLLLSDSGFYLCAWSDIRDYNEKLFFGSGTQLSVL.

This clonotype was counted between two and nine times. The chain carries TRBV9 and TRBJ1-2, with D possibly TRBD1 on 5 matching bases. Germline CDR1 SGDLS, CDR2 YYNGEE. The CDR3 is 14 residues long. Trimming cost V 0 bases and J 4 bases, with 10 bases left between them. The CDR3 loop is CASSVGPGTYGYTF. In DNA form, the CDR3 reads TGTGCCAGCAGCGTAGGCCCGGGGACCTATGGCTACACCTTC.

This clonotype was counted only a few times. This chain links TRBV5-1 with TRBJ1-1; D unclear. Trimming removed 0 bases at V and 2 bases at J, with 11 bases between. Germline values: CDR1 SGHRS, CDR2 YFSETQ. CDR3 length: 15 residues. CDR3 DNA: TGCGCCAGCAGCTTGGGAGGCGACTATAACACTGAAGCTTTCTTT. It encodes CASSLGGDYNTEAFF.

In this sample, this clonotype turned up many times. The gene calls are TRBV5-6 and TRBJ2-5; 10 nucleotides align to TRBD2. With 1 base clipped from V and 5 bases from J, the junction kept 8 bases outside the gene matches. CDR3 length: 16 residues. CDR1 and CDR2 (germline): SGHDT, YYEEEE. CDR3: CASSLTSGALGETQYF. The CDR3 nucleotides are TGTGCCAGCAGCTTGACTAGCGGGGCCCTCGGGGAGACCCAGTACTTC.

CDR3 in amino acids: CASSPGTGNGELFF. Here the CDR3 DNA reads TGTGCCAGCAGTCCCGGGACAGGGAACGGGGAGCTGTTTTTT. V usage is TRBV12-3 or TRBV12-4 and J usage is TRBJ2-2, with TRBD1 matching over 9 bases. The trim removed 5 bases at V and 7 bases at J, leaving 5 bases unmatched. The CDR3 contains 14 residues.

This clonotype has more than one count but fewer than ten. The chain has TRBV20-1 and TRBJ2-7; 12 bases agree with TRBD2. CDR3 length equals 16 residues. Germline trimming cut 5 bases from V and 0 bases from J; bases unmatched to any gene: 8. The germline gives CDR1 DFQATT, CDR2 SNEGSKA (reference sequence). CDR3 sequence: CSAPWTSGVSSYEQYF. As DNA, the CDR3 is TGCAGTGCTCCTTGGACTAGCGGGGTGAGCTCCTACGAGCAGTACTTC.

This clonotype was detected many times. V usage is TRBV9 and J usage is TRBJ2-3, with 8 bases matching TRBD1. This CDR3 has 16 residues. Trimming at V came to 4 bases and at J to 2 bases, leaving 9 bases not matched to a gene. Germline assignment: CDR1 SGDLS and CDR2 YYNGEE. The CDR3 bases are TGTGCCAGCAGCTCCGGACAGGGCATTTCCACAGATACGCAGTATTTT. It encodes CASSSGQGISTDTQYF.

This clonotype came up many times. This chain joins TRBV7-9 and TRBJ2-1; 14 nucleotides agree with TRBD2. Germline loops: CDR1 SEHNR, CDR2 FQNEAQ (reference sequence). Trimming took 5 bases from V and 2 from J; bases not matched to a gene: 5. The CDR3 consists of 17 residues. This CDR3 is CASSGGLAGATYNEQFF. The CDR3 bases are TGTGCCAGCAGCGGGGGACTAGCGGGGGCCACCTACAATGAGCAGTTCTTC.

The rearrangement links TRBV6-5 to TRBJ1-5; no firm D call. Germline values: CDR1 MNHEY, CDR2 SVGAGI. V shed 4 bases and J shed 0 bases, with 7 bases lying between them. The CDR3 spans 14 residues. The CDR3 is CASSLRVSNQPQHF. The DNA of the CDR3 is TGTGCCAGCAGTTTGAGGGTTAGCAATCAGCCCCAGCATTTT.

The sample holds a few counts of this clonotype. This chain connects TRBV27 to TRBJ1-1, with D possibly TRBD1 on 5 matching bases. The V end was cut by 6 bases, the J end by 8 bases, with 16 bases between. CDR1 MNHEY and CDR2 SMNVEV come from the germline V gene (reference sequence). The CDR3 runs 13 residues. The CDR3 nucleotides are TGTGCCAGCAGGTCGAGGGGATTGATGGAAGCTTTCTTT. This gives the protein CASRSRGLMEAFF.

The chain employs TRBV25-1 and TRBJ2-2; D is possibly TRBD1 (6 bases). This CDR3 comprises 14 residues. Germline V CDR1 and CDR2: MGHDK, SYGVNS. Deletions cut 10 bases from V and 1 base from J, with 13 bases between. This chain's CDR3 is CAIERTENTGELFF. CDR3 DNA sequence: TGTGCCATCGAAAGGACAGAGAACACCGGGGAGCTGTTTTTT.

This clonotype was found a few times. V gene TRBV7-9 combines with J gene TRBJ1-2; 7 nucleotides match TRBD1. CDR1 and CDR2 from the germline V gene are SEHNR and FQNEAQ (reference sequence). CDR3 size: 16 residues. V was clipped by 0 bases and J by 1 base; unmatched bases: 5. CDR3 nucleotide sequence: TGTGCCAGCAGCTTAGCAAGGGACAGACGTAACTATGGCTACACCTTC. It codes for CASSLARDRRNYGYTF.

The chain couples TRBV6-6 to TRBJ2-7, with D perhaps matching TRBD2 (7 bases). The V gene's germline CDR1 is MNHNY and CDR2 SVGAGI (reference sequence). The CDR3 sequence is 11 residues long. Trimming removed 7 bases at V and 4 bases at J, with 8 bases between. CDR3 loop: CASKGGYEQYF. DNA for the CDR3: TGTGCCAGCAAGGGGGGGTACGAGCAGTACTTC.

This chain connects TRBV2 to TRBJ2-5, with D hard to call. V was trimmed by 7 bases and J by 5 bases, leaving 11 bases between them. This CDR3 is 12 amino acids long. CDR1 and CDR2 (germline): SNHLY, FYNNEI. The CDR3 region is CASNDLQETQYF. The CDR3 coding sequence is TGTGCCAGCAACGACCTGCAGGAGACCCAGTACTTC.